The 13 T cell receptor beta chains presented below share a single source sample, sequenced in a study of cytomegalovirus exposure and HLA in healthy donors. The PCR contained 60 Vbeta and 13 Jbeta primers. Assay used: immunoSEQ multiplex PCR; TCRdb lists only in-frame clones, some missing. The sample lists about 120,000 clones, more than 80% occurring once. The sample comprised PBMCs. Every receptor here comes from a male donor in good health and CMV-seronegative.

The chain recombines TRBV5-4 with TRBJ2-6, with D unclear. The germline gives CDR1 SGHNT, CDR2 YYREEE (reference sequence). Trimming pared 1 base from V and 1 base from J, leaving 9 bases between. The CDR3 is 16 residues long. The CDR3 sequence: CASSLPLGSGANVLTF. CDR3 coding DNA: TGTGCCAGCAGCTTGCCCCTAGGTTCTGGGGCCAACGTCCTGACTTTC.

The chain joins TRBV5-8 to TRBJ1-2, with 10 bases matching TRBD1. V lost 0 bases and J lost 7; bases outside the gene matches: 3. The germline gives CDR1 SGHTS, CDR2 YDEGEE. The CDR3 length is 14 residues. Here the CDR3 reads CASSLEDRGVGYTF. The CDR3 nucleotides are TGTGCCAGCAGCTTGGAGGACAGGGGGGTTGGCTACACCTTC.

For the CDR3, the DNA is TGTGCCAGTAGGAACTCTGTGGTGGGCACAGATACGCAGTATTTT. Its translation: CASRNSVVGTDTQYF. The chain combines TRBV19 with TRBJ2-3; D remains ambiguous. The CDR3 extends over 15 amino acids. V gave up 6 bases and J gave up 1 base, with 14 bases separating them. Germline lookup yields CDR1 LNHDA and CDR2 SQIVND (reference sequence).

The genes are TRBV5-5 and TRBJ2-5; 11 nucleotides agree with TRBD2. CDR3 length: 16 amino acids. From germline, CDR1 is SGHKS and CDR2 YYEKEE (reference sequence). Trimming cost V 0 bases and J 3 bases; bases outside gene matches: 4. CDR3 sequence: CASSLGSGGGEETQYF. CDR3 bases: TGTGCCAGCAGCTTGGGTAGCGGGGGGGGCGAAGAGACCCAGTACTTC.

The chain has TRBV6-1 and TRBJ2-2; TRBD1 matches 9 bases. Germline CDR1 MNHNS, CDR2 SASEGT. The ends lost 4 bases at V and 3 bases at J; junction bases unmatched: 0. This CDR3 has 14 residues. CDR3 residues: CASSGTGDTGELFF. The CDR3 nucleotides are TGTGCCAGCAGTGGGACAGGGGACACCGGGGAGCTGTTTTTT.

The chain has TRBV30 and TRBJ1-2; D not certain. Per the germline V gene, CDR1 is GTSNPN and CDR2 is SVGIG (reference sequence). The CDR3 spans 9 residues. V was shortened by 7 bases and J by 5 bases, with 5 bases between the two germline ends. CDR3 protein: CASSYGYTF. CDR3 bases: TGTGCCTCATCATATGGCTACACCTTC.

The rearrangement uses TRBV27 and TRBJ2-5; TRBD1 matches 7 bases. J lost 3 bases, V lost 5 bases, and 3 bases had no gene match. The CDR3 spans 13 residues. CDR1 is MNHEY, CDR2 SMNVEV, per germline (reference sequence). CDR3 region: CASSTDRKETQYF. CDR3 DNA: TGTGCCAGCAGTACGGACAGGAAAGAGACCCAGTACTTC.

The CDR3 reads CASSQEWGGNTEAFF. DNA of the CDR3: TGCGCCAGCAGCCAAGAGTGGGGGGGGAACACTGAAGCTTTCTTT. The rearrangement links TRBV4-3 to TRBJ1-1, with D maybe TRBD1 (5 bases). The V end was cut by 0 bases, the J end by 1 base, with 9 bases between. The CDR3 runs to 15 residues. Per the germline V gene, CDR1 is LGHNA and CDR2 is YSLEER.

There are a few counts of this clone. The rearrangement links TRBV4-3 to TRBJ2-6, with no clear D. The CDR3 has 16 amino acids. Trimming removed 0 bases from V and 0 bases from J, with 6 bases in between. CDR1 is LGHNA, CDR2 YSLEER, per germline. CDR3 loop: CASSQDVASGANVLTF. CDR3 DNA: TGCGCCAGCAGCCAAGATGTGGCCTCTGGGGCCAACGTCCTGACTTTC.

The V call is TRBV28, the J call TRBJ1-5, with D maybe TRBD1 (6 bases). The CDR3 length is 15 residues. Germline V gives CDR1 MDHEN, CDR2 SYDVKM. Trimming stripped 2 bases from V and 9 bases from J, with 17 bases between. In DNA, the CDR3 is TGTGCCAGCAGTTTAAGATTTTGGGGGCGGACGCCCCAGCATTTT. Translating gives CASSLRFWGRTPQHF.

The chain recombines TRBV29-1 with TRBJ1-4, with 9 bases fitting TRBD1. The V and J ends lost 5 bases and 7 bases, in that order; junction bases with no gene match: 8. The CDR3 runs 14 residues. The V gene's germline CDR1 is SQVTM and CDR2 ANQGSEA. The CDR3 DNA reads as TGCAGCGTTTTCCGGACAGGGGCGGGTGAAAAACTGTTTTTT. This gives the protein CSVFRTGAGEKLFF.

This clone was seen once. This chain joins TRBV6-5 and TRBJ2-5; 7 bases fit TRBD2. The J call is doubtful: the DNA matches TRBJ2-7 better. In germline, CDR1 is MNHEY, CDR2 SVGAGI. CDR3 size: 13 residues. The CDR3 spells CASSRSGTYEQYF. The CDR3 coding sequence is TGTGCCAGCAGTCGAAGCGGGACCTACGAGCAGTACTTC.

The chain links TRBV4-3 to TRBJ2-7, with D maybe TRBD2 (5 bases). Per germline, CDR1 LGHNA and CDR2 YSLEER. The ends were cut back, 0 bases at V and 5 bases at J, with 11 bases in the middle. This CDR3 comprises 14 residues. CDR3 loop: CASSQDPGIHEQYF. CDR3 coding DNA: TGCGCCAGCAGCCAAGATCCGGGGATCCACGAGCAGTACTTC.